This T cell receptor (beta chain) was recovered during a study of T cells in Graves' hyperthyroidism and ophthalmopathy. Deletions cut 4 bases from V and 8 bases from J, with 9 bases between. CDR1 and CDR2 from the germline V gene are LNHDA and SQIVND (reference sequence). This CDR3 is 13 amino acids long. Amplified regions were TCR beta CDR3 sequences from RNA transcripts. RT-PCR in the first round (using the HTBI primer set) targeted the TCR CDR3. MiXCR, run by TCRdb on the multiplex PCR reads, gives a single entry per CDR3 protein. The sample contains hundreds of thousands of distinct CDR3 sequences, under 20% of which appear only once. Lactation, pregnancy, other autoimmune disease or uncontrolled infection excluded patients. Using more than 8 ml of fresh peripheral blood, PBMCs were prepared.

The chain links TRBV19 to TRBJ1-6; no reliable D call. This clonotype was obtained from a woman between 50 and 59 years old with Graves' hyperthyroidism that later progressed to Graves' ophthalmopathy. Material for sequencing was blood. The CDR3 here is CASSTAMDSPLHF. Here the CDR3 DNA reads TGTGCCAGTAGTACGGCCATGGATTCACCCCTCCACTTT.